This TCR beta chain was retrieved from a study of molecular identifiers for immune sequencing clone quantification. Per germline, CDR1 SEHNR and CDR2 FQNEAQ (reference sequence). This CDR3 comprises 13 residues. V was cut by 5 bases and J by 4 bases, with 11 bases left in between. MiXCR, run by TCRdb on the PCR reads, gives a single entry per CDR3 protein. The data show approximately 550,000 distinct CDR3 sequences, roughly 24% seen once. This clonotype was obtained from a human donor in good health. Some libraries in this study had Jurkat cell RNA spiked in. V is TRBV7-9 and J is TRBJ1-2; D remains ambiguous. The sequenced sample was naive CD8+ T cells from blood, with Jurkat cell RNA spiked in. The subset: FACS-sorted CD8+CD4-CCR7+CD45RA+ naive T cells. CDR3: CASSPGNLYGYTF. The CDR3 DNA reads TGTGCCAGCAGCCCGGGCAATCTCTATGGCTACACCTTC. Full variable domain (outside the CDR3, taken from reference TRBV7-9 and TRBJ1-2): DTGVSQNPRHKITKRGQNVTFRCDPISEHNRLYWYRQTLGQGPEFLTYFQNEAQLEKSRLLSDRFSAERPKGSFSTLEIQRTEQGDSAMYLCASSPGNLYGYTFGSGTRLTVV.